This T cell receptor beta chain emerged from a study of OX40 agonist ivuxolimab in advanced cancers. This table comes from immunoSEQ multiplex PCR, and its TCRdb copy is limited to in-frame clones, with some not included. The table has roughly 41,000 clones, 91% seen once; the top ten hold roughly 4.5%. CDR1 and CDR2 (germline): SGDLS, YYNGEE. The CDR3 length is 14 residues. The ends were cut back, 6 bases at V and 6 bases at J, with 16 bases in the middle. The chain couples TRBV9 to TRBJ1-5, with D possibly being TRBD1 (6 bases). This TCR was recovered from an adult with an advanced solid tumor such as melanoma, head and neck, liver or kidney cancer. Sample: CD4+ or CD8+ T cells sorted from blood, taken in a trial of the OX40 agonist ivuxolimab. This CDR3 is CASNGGGLGQPQHF. The CDR3 region has the DNA TGTGCCAGCAACGGCGGGGGCCTCGGTCAGCCCCAGCATTTT.